This T cell receptor (beta chain) is drawn from a study of OX40 agonist ivuxolimab in advanced cancers. Study as a whole: With ivuxolimab, an agonistic anti-OX40 (CD134) antibody, patients were treated. Study results and limitations: Low normalized T-cell clonal expansion was additionally recorded for some nonresponders. On average, CD8+ T cells showed a greater number of expanded clones than CD4+.

Note on this clone: Its antigen is unknown.

Exclusion of a patient followed from autoimmune disease history or systemic immunosuppression. V gave up 7 bases and J gave up 1 base, with 14 bases separating them. This CDR3 has 16 amino acids. Germline-derived CDR1 and CDR2 are MNHNS and SASEGT. Here immunoSEQ multiplex PCR was the method, and the copy in TCRdb shows in-frame clones only, minus some. The data show about 83,000 clones, with approximately 83% seen just once and roughly 0.7% held by the top ten. V and J are TRBV6-1 and TRBJ2-6, with D maybe TRBD1 (5 bases). The sample in question was CD4+ or CD8+ T cells sorted from blood, obtained in a trial of the OX40 agonist ivuxolimab. This sequence originates from an adult with an advanced solid tumor such as melanoma, head and neck, liver or kidney cancer. The CDR3 is CASNDRRLSGANVLTF. DNA of the CDR3: TGTGCCAGCAATGACAGACGTTTATCTGGGGCCAACGTCCTGACTTTC.